This entry lists 8 T cell receptor beta chains sequenced from one sample in a study of T cells in narcolepsy (dated by TCRdb to the late 2010s). Preparation of the library involved the immunoSEQ multiplex PCR assay. The table comes from immuneACCESS by way of TCRdb, which keeps in-frame sequences with V and J called. Part of the clones is missing from these tables; in studies checked, under half for an unresolved V gene and the rest for unknown reasons. This sample has around 34,000 clones in its table, and under 85% of those were observed once. Roughly 3.8% of the sample goes to the ten largest clones. Sample: memory (CD45RA-) CD4+ T cells from blood. The label giving this sample's cell subset or site can be read as: memory T cells sorted ex vivo from peripheral blood. All receptors derive from a human donor in good health.

This chain connects TRBV7-3 to TRBJ2-6; D possibly corresponds to TRBD2 (5 bases). The germline V gene encodes CDR1 SGHTA and CDR2 FQGTGA. V was clipped by 2 bases and J by 4 bases, with 18 bases between them. This CDR3 contains 18 residues. CDR3 amino acids: CASSLQSPGFEGANVLTF. Here the CDR3 DNA reads TGTGCCAGCAGCTTACAAAGTCCGGGGTTTGAGGGGGCCAACGTCCTGACTTTC.

The genes are TRBV29-1 and TRBJ1-2; 7 bases map to TRBD1. Trimming at V came to 4 bases and at J to 6 bases, leaving 5 bases not matched to a gene. CDR1 and CDR2 from the germline V gene are SQVTM and ANQGSEA. CDR3 length: 12 residues. The DNA for the CDR3 is TGCAGCGTTGGCCAGGGGGTAGATGGCTACACCTTC. This encodes CSVGQGVDGYTF.

This clone was seen only a few times. The chain couples TRBV10-3 to TRBJ1-5; 10 nucleotides match TRBD1. Losses at the gene ends were 7 bases for V and 6 bases for J; bases not matched to a gene: 3. The CDR3 is 13 amino acids. Per germline, CDR1 ENHRY and CDR2 SYGVKD. The CDR3 DNA is TGTGCCATCACTGGGGACAGGGGTCAGCCCCAGCATTTT. This encodes CAITGDRGQPQHF.

The rearrangement uses TRBV2 and TRBJ2-3, with TRBD1 matching over 11 bases. The germline gives CDR1 SNHLY, CDR2 FYNNEI. Losses at the gene ends were 6 bases for V and 6 bases for J; bases not matched to a gene: 5. The CDR3 is 14 amino acids. CDR3 loop: CASRDRGRSDTQYF. The CDR3 bases are TGTGCCAGCAGGGACAGGGGGCGTTCGGATACGCAGTATTTT.

The chain links TRBV5-1 to TRBJ1-5; D remains ambiguous. The CDR3 consists of 14 residues. CDR1 is SGHRS, CDR2 YFSETQ, per germline. V lost 4 bases and J lost 4, with 12 bases in between. This CDR3 is CASSQDGLNQPQHF. DNA of the CDR3: TGCGCCAGCAGCCAGGACGGTTTGAATCAGCCCCAGCATTTT.

The V and J genes are TRBV11-2 and TRBJ1-1; tentatively, D is TRBD1 (5 bases). The V and J ends lost 1 base and 5 bases respectively, with 14 bases between them. Germline lookup yields CDR1 SGHAT and CDR2 FQNNGV. This CDR3 region has 15 residues. The CDR3 DNA reads TGTGCCAGCAGCTTAGGGTTGGGGGGGATGACTGAAGCTTTCTTT. Residues: CASSLGLGGMTEAFF.

The rearrangement joins TRBV15 to TRBJ1-4, with D unclear. Trimming cost V 0 bases and J 8 bases, with 10 bases left between them. Germline V CDR1 and CDR2: LNHNV, YYDKDF (reference sequence). The CDR3 totals 14 residues. CDR3: CATSRDGRGEKLFF. CDR3 sequence (DNA): TGTGCCACCAGCAGAGACGGTCGAGGCGAAAAACTGTTTTTT.

Concerning this clone itself: An end of the junction does not agree with germline; a read error may underlie this. The chain uses TRBV30 and TRBJ2-3, with D possibly matching TRBD2 (6 bases). The CDR3 spans 13 residues. Per the germline V gene, CDR1 is GTSNPN and CDR2 is SVGIG (reference sequence). This CDR3 is CARRGRNTDTQYF. The CDR3 DNA follows: TGTGCCCGGAGGGGTAGAAACACAGATACGCAGTATTTT.